This T cell receptor beta chain was observed in a study of blood T cell repertoires in COVID-19. Study details: In each case, the material was cDNA or gDNA derived from T cells, B-cell-depleted T cells, or PBMCs.

Germline V gene sequence: CDR1 LNHDA, CDR2 SQIVND (reference sequence). V gave up 3 bases and J gave up 3 bases, with 11 bases separating them. The CDR3 totals 15 residues. While infection was still active, Seattle patients were enrolled and then followed longitudinally. Under the authors' procedure: Reference gene primers were amplified, and this amplification served to estimate nucleated cell counts. Libraries were prepared by immunoSEQ multiplex PCR; TCRdb keeps only in-frame clonotypes and omits some of them. V, J and clone size were drawn from that table, and D and trimming were deduced from the DNA. The sample contains 150,000 to 200,000 clones, more than 85% of which appear only once.

This TCR derives from a man in his 60s with COVID-19, enrolled during active disease. This chain connects TRBV19 to TRBJ1-4, with a possible D match to TRBD1 (6 bases). The sequenced sample consisted of peripheral blood. CDR3 nucleotide sequence: TGTGCCAGTAGTATCAGGGGAGGGGCTAATGAAAAACTGTTTTTT. Its translation: CASSIRGGANEKLFF.